Listed below are T cell receptor beta chains from one sample, sequenced in a study of CD8 T cells in ankylosing spondylitis. MiXCR, applied by TCRdb to the 5' RACE reads, yields one record per CDR3 protein. The sample carries about 220,000 distinct CDR3 sequences, 6% to 8% recorded once. Source material: blood, either unsorted or a sorted T cell fraction (not recorded which). Every receptor here comes from a male donor with ankylosing spondylitis. Each CDR3 is given with its conserved first and last residue. D genes are given only for firm matches. Clone size is not always given. Where it is, it says once, few, many or a class for expanded clones.

j_call,d_call,clone_size,v_call,cdr3_length,cdr3_aa,cdr3_nt
TRBJ2-1,.,many,TRBV7-9,12,CASSLGLGEQFF,TGTGCCAGCAGCTTAGGACTAGGGGAGCAGTTCTTC
TRBJ1-2,.,many,TRBV15,13,CATSTGFGYGYTF,TGTGCCACCAGCACGGGGTTCGGCTATGGCTACACCTTC
TRBJ2-2,TRBD1,few,TRBV20-1,13,CSAGTGFTGELFF,TGCAGTGCCGGGACAGGGTTCACCGGGGAGCTGTTTTTT
TRBJ2-5,.,.,TRBV7-9,16,CASSLVEGAYQETQYF,TGTGCCAGCAGCTTAGTAGAAGGAGCGTACCAAGAGACCCAGTACTTC
TRBJ2-3,TRBD2,.,TRBV10-1,20,CASSSPGLAGLLKSTDTQYF,TGCGCCAGCAGTTCCCCCGGACTAGCGGGACTCCTGAAAAGCACAGATACGCAGTATTTT
TRBJ1-1,.,many,TRBV4-3,14,CASSESGLITEAFF,TGCGCCAGCAGTGAGTCGGGGCTAATCACTGAAGCTTTCTTT
TRBJ2-3,TRBD1,many,TRBV6-5,15,CASSYSDRQGNTQYF,TGTGCCAGCAGTTATTCCGACCGACAGGGGAATACGCAGTATTTT
TRBJ2-6,TRBD2,.,TRBV7-2,19,CASSLGFGGGPSGANVLTF,TGTGCCAGCAGCTTAGGCTTCGGCGGGGGGCCATCTGGGGCCAACGTCCTGACTTTC
TRBJ1-1,.,many,TRBV5-1,13,CASSAPEGLEAFF,TGCGCCAGCAGCGCCCCCGAGGGCCTTGAAGCTTTCTTT
TRBJ2-2,.,many,TRBV24-1,16,CATSDSPGLTTGELFF,TGTGCCACCAGTGATTCCCCGGGACTCACGACCGGGGAGCTGTTTTTT
TRBJ2-7,.,.,TRBV7-9,13,CASSLGEQIEQYF,TGTGCCAGCAGCCTGGGCGAGCAGATCGAGCAGTACTTC
TRBJ2-7,.,many,TRBV6-8,15,CASSYWAGRSYEQYF,TGTGCCAGCAGTTACTGGGCGGGACGCTCCTACGAGCAGTACTTC
TRBJ2-3,.,many,TRBV7-9,13,CASSFGGTDTQYF,TGTGCCAGCAGCTTCGGGGGCACAGATACGCAGTATTTT
TRBJ2-2,.,many,TRBV12-3/TRBV12-4,14,CASSPGGRGGELFF,TGTGCCAGCAGTCCCGGGGGGCGGGGCGGGGAGCTGTTTTTT
TRBJ2-3,.,few,TRBV7-9,14,CASTQRDFQDTQYF,TGTGCCAGCACCCAAAGGGACTTCCAAGATACGCAGTATTTT
TRBJ2-3,.,many,TRBV6-1,16,CASSPLSGGTADTQYF,TGTGCCAGCAGCCCCCTTAGCGGAGGGACAGCTGATACGCAGTATTTT
TRBJ2-2,.,many,TRBV6-5,14,CASSYGGAHGELFF,TGTGCCAGCAGTTACGGGGGGGCCCACGGGGAGCTGTTTTTT
TRBJ1-2,.,many,TRBV6-1,13,CASRPAGVLGYTF,TGTGCCAGCAGGCCCGCGGGAGTCCTGGGCTACACCTTC
TRBJ2-1,TRBD2,.,TRBV12-5,19,CASGETGGQWLAGENEQFF,TGTGCTAGTGGCGAAACCGGGGGCCAGTGGCTAGCGGGAGAGAATGAGCAGTTCTTC
TRBJ1-6,.,many,TRBV7-9,16,CASSLGGRQGNSPLHF,TGTGCCAGCAGCTTAGGGGGGCGGCAGGGTAATTCACCCCTCCACTTT